This TCR beta chain was identified in a study of blood T cell repertoires in COVID-19. Overall study context: T cells, B-cell-depleted T cells, or PBMCs provided the cDNA or gDNA that served as material.

Only in-frame clones appear in the TCRdb table, and some are missing; sequencing was by immunoSEQ multiplex PCR. The profile shows 95,000 to 150,000 clones, over 75% of them singletons. Trimming removed 8 bases at V and 5 bases at J, with 16 bases between. CDR1 is MNHEY and CDR2 is SVGAGI in the germline V gene. The CDR3 has 14 residues. The source of this sequence is a man aged 50 to 59 with acute or convalescent COVID-19. The chain employs TRBV6-5 and TRBJ1-5; tentative D call: TRBD1 (6 bases). Sequencing was carried out using peripheral blood. This CDR3 reads CASLRGGADQPQHF. The CDR3 DNA sequence: TGTGCCAGCCTCCGAGGGGGGGCGGATCAGCCCCAGCATTTT.